A selection of T cell receptor beta chains follows, all from one sample in a study of T cell changes during pregnancy in multiple sclerosis. Assay used: immunoSEQ multiplex PCR; TCRdb lists only in-frame clones, some missing. Counted here are under 55,000 clones, roughly 92% occurring once; the ten biggest clones make up about 0.37%. Sample: CD4+ T cells from peripheral blood mononuclear cells, taken before pregnancy. The receptors derive from a female donor with multiple sclerosis, enrolled in a pregnancy study. Each CDR3 is given with its conserved first and last residue. The order of the fields is D gene, V gene, J gene, clone size, CDR3 protein, CDR3 DNA. The D gene is left open where the match is weak. Part of the rows lack a size; the others show once, few, many or a class for expanded clones.

TRBD1	TRBV5-1	TRBJ2-2	NA	CASSLQGARTGELFF	TGCGCCAGCAGCTTACAGGGGGCGCGAACCGGGGAGCTGTTTTTT
NA	TRBV5-1	TRBJ1-5	NA	CASSLAGSDNQPQHF	TGCGCCAGCAGCTTGGCGGGATCCGACAATCAGCCCCAGCATTTT
TRBD1	TRBV30	TRBJ2-7	NA	CAFVPKGTGFGEQYF	TGTGCCTTCGTCCCCAAAGGGACAGGGTTTGGCGAGCAGTACTTC
TRBD1	TRBV7-9	TRBJ2-7	NA	CASSLGTGDHEQYF	TGTGCCAGCAGCTTAGGGACAGGGGACCACGAGCAGTACTTC
NA	TRBV6-5	TRBJ2-5	NA	CASKTGSNLQETQYF	TGTGCCAGCAAGACAGGTTCCAACCTCCAAGAGACCCAGTACTTC
TRBD1	TRBV7-9	TRBJ2-7	NA	CASSDQGAGNEQYF	TGTGCCAGCAGCGATCAGGGGGCTGGCAACGAGCAGTACTTC
NA	TRBV28	TRBJ1-2	NA	CASSPPQGYGYTF	TGTGCCAGCAGTCCGCCACAGGGATATGGCTACACCTTC
NA	TRBV9	TRBJ1-2	NA	CASSEEVQARVYGYTF	TGTGCCAGCAGCGAGGAGGTCCAGGCGCGAGTCTATGGCTACACCTTC
TRBD2	TRBV6-1	TRBJ2-2	NA	CASKASGQNTGELFF	TGTGCCAGCAAAGCTAGCGGCCAGAACACCGGGGAGCTGTTTTTT
TRBD1	TRBV5-8	TRBJ2-2	NA	CASSLDRGRTGELFF	TGTGCCAGCAGCTTGGACAGGGGGCGGACCGGGGAGCTGTTTTTT
TRBD1	TRBV19	TRBJ1-5	few	CASQTGQGNQPQHF	TGTGCCAGCCAGACGGGACAGGGGAATCAGCCCCAGCATTTT
NA	TRBV7-6	TRBJ1-4	NA	CASSSGVKGEKLFF	TGTGCCAGCAGCTCAGGGGTGAAGGGCGAAAAACTGTTTTTT
TRBD2	TRBV2	TRBJ2-5	NA	CASIARGGRAGWETQYF	TGTGCCAGCATCGCCCGTGGCGGGAGGGCCGGGTGGGAGACCCAGTACTTC
TRBD2	TRBV6-1	TRBJ2-7	NA	CASIRTSGREQYF	TGTGCCAGCATCCGGACTAGCGGGCGCGAGCAGTACTTC
NA	TRBV7-8	TRBJ1-1	NA	CASSPTPWRTTEAFF	TGTGCCAGCAGCCCTACCCCGTGGAGGACCACTGAAGCTTTCTTT
NA	TRBV11-2	TRBJ2-7	NA	CASSLDRYEQYF	TGTGCCAGCAGCTTAGATCGGTACGAGCAGTACTTC
NA	TRBV5-1	TRBJ1-2	NA	CASSPERRGYTF	TGCGCCAGCAGCCCTGAACGGCGGGGCTACACCTTC
TRBD2	TRBV9	TRBJ2-1	NA	CASSLQATSLYNEQFF	TGTGCCAGCAGCCTCCAAGCGACTAGCCTATACAATGAGCAGTTCTTC
NA	TRBV28	TRBJ2-7	once	CASLWGGGYEQYF	TGTGCCAGCCTCTGGGGGGGCGGCTACGAGCAGTACTTC
NA	TRBV30	TRBJ1-2	NA	CAWPRPGYGYTF	TGTGCCTGGCCCAGGCCGGGGTATGGCTACACCTTC
NA	TRBV27	TRBJ2-7	NA	CAAARDSLSYEQYF	TGTGCCGCAGCGCGTGACAGCCTCTCCTACGAGCAGTACTTC
TRBD1	TRBV6-1	TRBJ2-2	NA	CASSEALLGTGSFTGELFF	TGTGCCAGCAGTGAAGCTTTGTTGGGGACAGGGAGCTTCACCGGGGAGCTGTTTTTT
TRBD1	TRBV19	TRBJ1-3	NA	CASTNTVDRLGDQAGNTIYF	TGTGCCAGTACCAATACGGTGGACAGGTTGGGGGACCAAGCTGGAAACACCATATATTTT
TRBD2	TRBV9	TRBJ2-7	NA	CASSPRASGAYYEQYF	TGTGCCAGCAGCCCCAGGGCGAGCGGGGCCTACTACGAGCAGTACTTC
TRBD1	TRBV28	TRBJ2-7	NA	CASRHPGTGSYEQYF	TGTGCCAGCAGACACCCCGGGACAGGGTCCTACGAGCAGTACTTC
NA	TRBV9	TRBJ1-2	NA	CASSVSGLDYGYTF	TGTGCCAGCAGCGTGAGCGGGCTGGACTATGGCTACACCTTC
TRBD1	TRBV5-1	TRBJ2-3	NA	CASRTHRGSVADTQYF	TGCGCCAGCAGAACTCACAGGGGTTCTGTTGCAGATACGCAGTATTTT
NA	TRBV29-1	TRBJ1-2	NA	CSVADRPGLITF	TGCAGCGTTGCCGACAGGCCTGGGCTAATCACCTTC
TRBD1	TRBV4-3	TRBJ1-1	NA	CASSLTQTGGTEAFF	TGCGCCAGCAGCCTAACCCAGACAGGGGGAACTGAAGCTTTCTTT
NA	TRBV6-1	TRBJ2-7	NA	CASSATSYEQYF	TGTGCCAGCAGTGCTACTAGCTACGAGCAGTACTTC
NA	TRBV11-2	TRBJ2-7	NA	CASTLTQVPSYEQYF	TGTGCCAGCACCCTGACACAGGTACCCTCCTACGAGCAGTACTTC
NA	TRBV5-6	TRBJ1-1	NA	CATHTFTLTNTEAFF	TGTGCCACCCATACCTTTACCCTAACGAACACTGAAGCTTTCTTT